Each of the 26 T cell receptor beta chains below was sequenced from the same sample in a study of T cell repertoires in cytomegalovirus infection. From the reads, TCRdb called clonotypes with MiXCR, one entry per CDR3 protein. The table shows about 740,000 distinct CDR3 sequences, with roughly a third occurring only once. Sequenced: PBMCs. The receptors were gathered from a human donor in good health (CMV status not recorded). Some clones in this sample may be carry-over from other donors' samples.

This clonotype came up a few times. The genes are TRBV2 and TRBJ1-4; no reliable D call. Germline lookup yields CDR1 SNHLY and CDR2 FYNNEI. There are 13 residues in the CDR3. The germline V and J ends were trimmed by 6 bases and 8 bases, with 13 bases remaining between them. The CDR3 spells CASSVRQLEKLFF. CDR3 nucleotide sequence: TGTGCCAGCAGCGTGAGACAACTCGAAAAACTGTTTTTT.

The V call is TRBV4-3, the J call TRBJ1-1; D unclear. Trimming cost V 1 base and J 8 bases, with 14 bases left between them. The CDR3 consists of 14 residues. Looked up from germline, CDR1 is LGHNA and CDR2 is YSLEER. CDR3 coding DNA: TGCGCCAGCAGCCAAGTAGGTGGGGTAATCGAAGCTTTCTTT. Translated, it gives CASSQVGGVIEAFF.

This clonotype has more than one count but fewer than ten. The genes are TRBV6-5 and TRBJ2-1; TRBD2 aligns across 14 bases. With 5 bases clipped from V and 9 bases from J, the junction kept 12 bases outside the gene matches. The CDR3 has 17 residues. Germline CDR1 is MNHEY and CDR2 is SVGAGI. This CDR3 reads CASSLWVETSGRGEQFF. DNA of the CDR3: TGTGCCAGCAGTCTCTGGGTGGAGACTAGCGGGAGGGGTGAGCAGTTCTTC.

The J gene is TRBJ1-2, the V gene TRBV7-9; no reliable D call. This CDR3 contains 15 residues. V was trimmed by 0 bases and J by 2 bases, leaving 10 bases between them. Germline loops: CDR1 SEHNR, CDR2 FQNEAQ (reference sequence). The CDR3 DNA reads as TGTGCCAGCAGCTTAGCTTCCCCGAAAAACTATGGCTACACCTTC. It is translated as CASSLASPKNYGYTF. The full variable domain, its missing parts supplied by reference TRBV7-9 and TRBJ1-2, is DTGVSQNPRHKITKRGQNVTFRCDPISEHNRLYWYRQTLGQGPEFLTYFQNEAQLEKSRLLSDRFSAERPKGSFSTLEIQRTEQGDSAMYLCASSLASPKNYGYTFGSGTRLTVV.

V and J are TRBV6-9 and TRBJ1-5; D uncertain. CDR1 is MNHGY, CDR2 SVAAGI, per germline. Trimming cost V 5 bases and J 7 bases, with 18 bases left between them. The CDR3 runs 15 residues. This CDR3 is CASSPPPGRAQPQHF. Here the CDR3 DNA reads TGTGCCAGCAGTCCCCCCCCTGGACGGGCACAGCCCCAGCATTTT.

This clonotype has only a few counts. This chain uses TRBV12-3 or TRBV12-4 with TRBJ2-1, with 7 bases that match TRBD1. J lost 8 bases, V lost 8 bases, and 3 bases had no gene match. This CDR3 is built from 11 residues. The CDR3 spells CASSDRDEQFF. The CDR3 coding sequence is TGTGCCAGCTCCGACAGGGATGAGCAGTTCTTC.

Only a few counts were recorded for this clonotype. The chain joins TRBV10-3 to TRBJ2-3; 7 positions match TRBD1. CDR3 size: 16 residues. The ends lost 4 bases at V and 1 base at J; junction bases unmatched: 8. Germline loops: CDR1 ENHRY, CDR2 SYGVKD. The CDR3 here is CAISASAGGGTDTQYF. The CDR3, as DNA: TGTGCCATCAGTGCCTCTGCAGGGGGTGGCACAGATACGCAGTATTTT.

The chain joins TRBV28 to TRBJ2-1, with D perhaps TRBD1 (5 bases). Germline loops: CDR1 MDHEN, CDR2 SYDVKM. The CDR3 is made up of 16 amino acids. V lost 4 bases and J lost 6, with 19 bases in between. The CDR3 sequence: CASSSGPTPGSNEQFF. The CDR3 DNA reads TGTGCCAGCAGTTCGGGTCCAACTCCAGGGTCCAATGAGCAGTTCTTC.

The chain couples TRBV6-1 to TRBJ2-5, with 8 bases fitting TRBD1. This CDR3 has 13 amino acids. Germline CDR1 reads MNHNS; CDR2 reads SASEGT. V lost 11 bases to trimming and J lost 7 bases; unmatched junction nucleotides: 12. CDR3 sequence: CAVPETGEGTQYF. Written as DNA, the CDR3 is TGTGCCGTTCCAGAGACAGGGGAAGGGACCCAGTACTTC.

This clonotype was seen at least ten times. CDR3 sequence reads: CASSQEISDTPLDTQYF. The CDR3 region has the DNA TGTGCCAGCAGCCAAGAAATTTCGGACACTCCCCTCGATACGCAGTATTTT. The chain links TRBV14 to TRBJ2-3; D might be TRBD1 (5 bases). V lost 0 bases, J lost 6 bases, and 19 bases lay in between. Germline loops: CDR1 SGHDN, CDR2 FVKESK. CDR3 size: 17 residues.

This rearrangement joins TRBV30 to TRBJ1-3; D gene unclear. The CDR3 runs 11 residues. V was pared by 6 bases and J by 9 bases, with 12 bases between. Germline loops: CDR1 GTSNPN, CDR2 SVGIG (reference sequence). CDR3 amino acids: CACGLAGTIYF. Here the CDR3 DNA reads TGTGCCTGCGGACTGGCGGGCACCATATATTTT.

This sequence joins TRBV7-8 and TRBJ1-6; no clear D. Germline assignment: CDR1 SGHVS and CDR2 FQNEAQ. The V gene lost 4 bases and the J gene lost 6 bases, with 7 bases spanning the gap. The CDR3 sequence is 13 residues long. CDR3: CASSSVSNSPLHF. The CDR3 DNA sequence: TGTGCCAGCAGCTCCGTTAGTAATTCACCCCTCCACTTT.

Comment on this clonotype: The CDR3 carries no conserved terminal phenylalanine or tryptophan, so it likely arises from a read error. The chain is built from TRBV7-2 and TRBJ2-6; a possible D gene is TRBD2 (6 bases). The germline V gene encodes CDR1 SGHTA and CDR2 FQGNSA. CDR3 length: 15 residues. As DNA, the CDR3 is TGTGACTGCAGCTTGGGGGGTGGCGGGGCCAACGTCCTGACTTTA. Its protein product is CDCSLGGGGANVLTL.

This rearrangement joins TRBV20-1 to TRBJ2-1, with D possibly TRBD2 on 6 matching bases. The ends were cut back, 0 bases at V and 5 bases at J, with 14 bases in the middle. This CDR3 comprises 15 residues. CDR1 DFQATT and CDR2 SNEGSKA come from the germline V gene (reference sequence). The CDR3 spells CSARDRRESHNEQFF. The CDR3 DNA reads as TGCAGTGCTAGAGATCGCCGGGAGTCCCACAATGAGCAGTTCTTC.

This clonotype was observed at least ten times. The rearrangement links TRBV28 to TRBJ2-2, with 10 bases lining up with TRBD2. Germline V gene data show CDR1 as MDHEN and CDR2 as SYDVKM. V shed 7 bases, J shed 6 bases, and the junction held 11 bases outside the gene matches. This CDR3 has 16 amino acids. The CDR3 DNA follows: TGTGCCAGCACCCTTCTAGCGGGAGCGGATCCCGGGGAGCTGTTTTTT. Translation gives CASTLLAGADPGELFF.

This clonotype was seen ten or more times. This chain connects TRBV7-2 to TRBJ1-1; no reliable D call. V was shortened by 5 bases and J by 2 bases, with 9 bases between the two germline ends. The germline CDR1 and CDR2 sequences are SGHTA and FQGNSA. This CDR3 is built from 13 residues. CDR3 coding DNA: TGTGCCAGCAGCCAGCAGGACAACACTGAAGCTTTCTTT. It encodes CASSQQDNTEAFF.

The rearrangement uses TRBV14 and TRBJ1-1; D is possibly TRBD1 (5 bases). This CDR3 region has 15 residues. CDR1 is SGHDN and CDR2 is FVKESK in the germline V gene. The V and J ends lost 0 bases and 4 bases respectively, with 12 bases between them. The CDR3: CASSQDQGRSTEAFF. CDR3 coding DNA: TGTGCCAGCAGCCAAGACCAGGGTCGGAGCACTGAAGCTTTCTTT.

This clonotype was detected a few times. The V gene is TRBV7-9, the J gene TRBJ1-4, with D tentatively TRBD1 (5 bases). The germline CDR1 and CDR2 sequences are SEHNR and FQNEAQ (reference sequence). V dropped 5 bases and J dropped 4 bases, with 14 bases sitting between them. CDR3 size: 15 residues. CDR3 loop: CASSLLAGGNEKLFF. As DNA, the CDR3 is TGTGCCAGCAGCCTCCTCGCGGGGGGTAATGAAAAACTGTTTTTT.

This clonotype was seen a single time. The chain joins TRBV6-5 to TRBJ2-6, with 7 bases aligning to TRBD1. Germline assignment: CDR1 MNHEY and CDR2 SVGAGI. This CDR3 region has 16 residues. The V gene end was trimmed by 3 bases and the J gene end by 0 bases; junction bases not matched to a gene: 2. CDR3 nucleotide sequence: TGTGCCAGCAGTTATGGGACAGTCTCTGGGGCCAACGTCCTGACTTTC. Encoded protein: CASSYGTVSGANVLTF.

In nucleotides, the CDR3 is TGTGCCAGCAGCTTAGCCCCAGACGGGGTCGGAGGAAAACTGTTTTTT. Amino acid sequence: CASSLAPDGVGGKLFF. The V and J genes are TRBV7-9 and TRBJ1-4, with D unresolved. Germline V gene sequence: CDR1 SEHNR, CDR2 FQNEAQ (reference sequence). The V gene lost 0 bases and the J gene lost 10 bases, with 18 bases spanning the gap. This CDR3 is 16 amino acids long.

This clonotype was counted only a few times. This chain links TRBV7-2 with TRBJ2-1; D is undetermined. Germline CDR1 is SGHTA and CDR2 is FQGNSA. Deletions cut 1 base from V and 2 bases from J, with 9 bases between. This CDR3 region has 15 residues. CDR3 amino acids: CASSLGADPYNEQFF. The CDR3, as DNA: TGTGCCAGCAGCTTAGGAGCCGATCCCTACAATGAGCAGTTCTTC. Using reference TRBV7-2 and TRBJ2-1 for the parts outside the CDR3, the full variable domain is GAGVSQSPSNKVTEKGKDVELRCDPISGHTALYWYRQSLGQGLEFLIYFQGNSAPDKSGLPSDRFSAERTGGSVSTLTIQRTQQEDSAVYLCASSLGADPYNEQFFGPGTRLTVL.

The V call is TRBV27, the J call TRBJ2-2; 10 positions agree with TRBD2. The CDR3 consists of 15 residues. J gave up 8 bases and V 4 bases, and 7 bases lay outside the gene matches. The germline gives CDR1 MNHEY, CDR2 SMNVEV (reference sequence). CDR3 nucleotide sequence: TGTGCCAGCAGTTCCAGCGGGGGGGCTATGGGGGAGCTGTTTTTT. Translated, it gives CASSSSGGAMGELFF.

This clonotype was seen more than once but under ten times. The J gene is TRBJ2-1, the V gene TRBV6-1; D is undetermined. With 7 bases removed from V and 0 bases from J, the gap between germline ends came to 16 bases. Per the germline V gene, CDR1 is MNHNS and CDR2 is SASEGT. The CDR3 contains 16 residues. CDR3 sequence (DNA): TGTGCCAGCAAGACCGAATCACCGATCTCCTACAATGAGCAGTTCTTC. This codes for CASKTESPISYNEQFF.

The chain combines TRBV29-1 with TRBJ2-3; D might be TRBD1 (5 bases). This CDR3 is built from 11 residues. In germline, CDR1 is SQVTM, CDR2 ANQGSEA. V lost 4 bases and J lost 5, with 7 bases in between. The CDR3 loop is CSVADRDTQYF. CDR3 bases: TGCAGCGTTGCCGACAGAGATACGCAGTATTTT.

The count of this clonotype is one. This chain connects TRBV19 to TRBJ1-1; TRBD1 agrees at 7 bases. After removal of 5 bases from V and 3 bases from J, the junction contained 15 bases not matched to a gene. The CDR3 runs to 17 residues. The V gene's germline CDR1 is LNHDA and CDR2 SQIVND (reference sequence). The CDR3 here is CASSRGLQGTRHTEAFF. As DNA, the CDR3 is TGTGCCAGTAGTCGGGGATTACAGGGGACGCGGCACACTGAAGCTTTCTTT.

The V gene is TRBV5-4, the J gene TRBJ2-1; 9 nucleotides agree with TRBD2. The ends lost 0 bases at V and 6 bases at J; junction bases unmatched: 4. The CDR3 is 15 amino acids. CDR1 SGHNT and CDR2 YYREEE come from the germline V gene (reference sequence). The CDR3 is CASSLVLAGSNEQFF. The CDR3 nucleotides are TGTGCCAGCAGCTTGGTTCTAGCGGGAAGCAATGAGCAGTTCTTC.